This T cell receptor beta chain was obtained from a study of cytomegalovirus exposure and HLA in healthy donors. The PCR ran on 60 Vbeta and 13 Jbeta primers. The method was immunoSEQ multiplex PCR; TCRdb's version includes in-frame clones alone and lacks a portion of them. The sample totals about 160,000 clones. Concerning this clone: Its target is not known.

Whole-study findings and limits: In an earlier analysis, most TCR beta V segments were productive about 87% or about 30% of the time. When analyzed later, a missense DCLRE1C variant was found to be linked to TCR beta V- and J-gene trimming. Later work found most CMV-associated TCR beta chains apparently HLA-restricted.

What was sequenced was PBMCs. This TCR was recovered from a woman aged 55-69 years in good health and CMV-seronegative.

CDR3 in DNA: TGTGCCAGCAGCTTACTTTATACTCGCACCAATGAGCAGTTCTTC. Translating gives CASSLLYTRTNEQFF. The chain recombines TRBV11-1 with TRBJ2-1; D is undetermined. CDR1 and CDR2 from the germline V gene are SGHAT and FQDESV (reference sequence). V lost 2 bases and J 6 bases, leaving 14 bases between the germline ends. The CDR3 has 15 amino acids.